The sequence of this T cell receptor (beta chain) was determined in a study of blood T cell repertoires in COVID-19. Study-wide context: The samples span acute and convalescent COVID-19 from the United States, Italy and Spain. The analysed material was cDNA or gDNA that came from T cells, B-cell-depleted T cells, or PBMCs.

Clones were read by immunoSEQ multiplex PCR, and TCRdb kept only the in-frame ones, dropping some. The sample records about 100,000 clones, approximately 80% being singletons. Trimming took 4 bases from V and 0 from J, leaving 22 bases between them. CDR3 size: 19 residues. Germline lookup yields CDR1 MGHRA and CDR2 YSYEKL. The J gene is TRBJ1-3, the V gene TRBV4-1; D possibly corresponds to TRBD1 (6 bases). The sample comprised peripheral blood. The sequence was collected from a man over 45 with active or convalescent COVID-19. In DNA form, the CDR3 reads TGCGCCAGCAGCCCCGGAGGGGGGGGGCCCTATGACTCTGGAAACACCATATATTTT. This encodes CASSPGGGGPYDSGNTIYF.